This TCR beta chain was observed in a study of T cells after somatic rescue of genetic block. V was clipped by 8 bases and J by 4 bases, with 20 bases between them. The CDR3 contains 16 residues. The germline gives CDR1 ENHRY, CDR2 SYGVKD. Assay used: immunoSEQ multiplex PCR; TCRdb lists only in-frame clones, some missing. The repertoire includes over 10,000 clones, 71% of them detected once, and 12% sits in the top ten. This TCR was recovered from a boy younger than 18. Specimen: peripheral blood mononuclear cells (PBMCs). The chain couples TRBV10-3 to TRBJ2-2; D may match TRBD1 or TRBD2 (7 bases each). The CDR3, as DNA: TGTGCCATCCCTCAGGGGGAGGGGGCCTCCACCGGGGAGCTGTTTTTT. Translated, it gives CAIPQGEGASTGELFF.